Given below is one TCR beta chain in context. Its antigen is unidentified. This specimen comes from a study of OX40 agonist ivuxolimab in advanced cancers. Turning to the study itself: It was ivuxolimab, an agonistic anti-OX40 (CD134) antibody, that patients were treated with. Cohort: more than 75% men, mean age around 55, aged about 20 to 85. Study-level results: There were, on average, more expanded clones in CD8+ T cells than in CD4+. Near-lowest levels of clonal expansion characterized partial responders at 0.1-3.0 mg/kg.

The assay was immunoSEQ multiplex PCR, and TCRdb's table has in-frame clones only and misses some. The table includes more than 45,000 clones, around nine tenths detected once. The specimen was CD4+ or CD8+ T cells sorted from blood, collected in a trial of the OX40 agonist ivuxolimab. This clonotype originated in an adult with an advanced solid tumor such as melanoma, head and neck, liver or kidney cancer.

Written as DNA, the CDR3 is TGCGCCAGCAGCATACCCGACCAAGAGACCCAGTACTTC. This gives the protein CASSIPDQETQYF. The rearrangement links TRBV5-1 to TRBJ2-5; no clear D. Trimming removed 4 bases from V and 0 bases from J, with 7 bases in between. This CDR3 comprises 13 residues. Germline V gene sequence: CDR1 SGHRS, CDR2 YFSETQ.